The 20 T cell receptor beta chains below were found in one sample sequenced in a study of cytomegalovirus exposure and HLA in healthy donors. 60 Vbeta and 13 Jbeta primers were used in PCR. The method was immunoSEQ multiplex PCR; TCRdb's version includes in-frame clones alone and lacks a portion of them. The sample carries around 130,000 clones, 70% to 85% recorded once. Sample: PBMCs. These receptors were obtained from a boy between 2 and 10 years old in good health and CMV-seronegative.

This CDR3 is CASSLGLGFNEQFF. The CDR3 nucleotides read TGTGCCAGCAGCTTAGGACTAGGGTTCAATGAGCAGTTCTTC. The rearrangement uses TRBV5-5 and TRBJ2-1; the match to TRBD2 covers 7 bases. Trimming cost V 2 bases and J 6 bases; bases outside gene matches: 5. This CDR3 is built from 14 residues. The germline V gene has CDR1 SGHKS and CDR2 YYEKEE (reference sequence).

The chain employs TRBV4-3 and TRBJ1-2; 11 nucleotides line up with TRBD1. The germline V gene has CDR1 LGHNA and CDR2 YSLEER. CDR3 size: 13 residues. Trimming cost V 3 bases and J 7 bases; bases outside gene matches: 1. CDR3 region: CASSHGQGAGYTF. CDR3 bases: TGCGCCAGCAGCCATGGACAGGGGGCTGGCTACACCTTC.

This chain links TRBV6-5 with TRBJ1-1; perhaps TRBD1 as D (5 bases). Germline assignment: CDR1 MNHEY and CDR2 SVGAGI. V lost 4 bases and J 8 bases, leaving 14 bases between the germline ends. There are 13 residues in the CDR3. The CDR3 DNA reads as TGTGCCAGCAGTTCGAGGACAAGGGCAGAAGCTTTCTTT. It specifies CASSSRTRAEAFF.

This chain's CDR3 is CASSLGTGWGSPLHF. As DNA, the CDR3 is TGTGCCAGCAGCTTAGGGACAGGGTGGGGTTCACCCCTCCACTTT. The chain combines TRBV7-2 with TRBJ1-6; 8 positions match TRBD1. This CDR3 spans 15 amino acids. Germline trimming cut 1 base from V and 9 bases from J; bases unmatched to any gene: 5. CDR1 and CDR2 from the germline V gene are SGHTA and FQGNSA.

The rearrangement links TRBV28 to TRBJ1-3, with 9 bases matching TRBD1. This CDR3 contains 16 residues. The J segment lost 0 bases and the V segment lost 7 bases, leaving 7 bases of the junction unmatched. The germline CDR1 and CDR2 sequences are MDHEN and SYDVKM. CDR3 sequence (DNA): TGTGCCAGCACCGGGACAGGGAAACACTCTGGAAACACCATATATTTT. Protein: CASTGTGKHSGNTIYF.

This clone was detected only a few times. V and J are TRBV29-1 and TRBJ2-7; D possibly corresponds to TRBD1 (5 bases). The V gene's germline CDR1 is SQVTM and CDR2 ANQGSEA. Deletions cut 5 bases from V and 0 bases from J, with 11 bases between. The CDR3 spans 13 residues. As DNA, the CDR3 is TGCAGCGTTTGGGCAGGGTCCTCCTACGAGCAGTACTTC. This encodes CSVWAGSSYEQYF.

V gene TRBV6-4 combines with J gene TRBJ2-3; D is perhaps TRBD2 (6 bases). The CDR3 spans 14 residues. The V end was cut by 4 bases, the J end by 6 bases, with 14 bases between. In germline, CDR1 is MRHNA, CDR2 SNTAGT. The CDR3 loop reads CASSVGLPGDTQYF. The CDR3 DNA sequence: TGTGCCAGCAGTGTGGGACTCCCTGGGGATACGCAGTATTTT.

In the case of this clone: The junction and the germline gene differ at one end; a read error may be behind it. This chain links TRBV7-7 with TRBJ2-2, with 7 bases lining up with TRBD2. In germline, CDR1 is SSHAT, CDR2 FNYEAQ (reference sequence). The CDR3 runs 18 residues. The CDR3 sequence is CASSPRRPWDYNTGELFF. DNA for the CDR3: TGTGCTAGCAGCCCCCGCCGACCTTGGGACTATAACACCGGGGAGCTGTTTTTT.

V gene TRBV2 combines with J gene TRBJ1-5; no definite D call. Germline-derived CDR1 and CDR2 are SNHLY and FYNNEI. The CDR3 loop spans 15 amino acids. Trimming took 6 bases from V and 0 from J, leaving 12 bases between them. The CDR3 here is CASRVGEGSNQPQHF. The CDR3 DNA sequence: TGTGCCAGCAGGGTCGGAGAGGGTAGCAATCAGCCCCAGCATTTT.

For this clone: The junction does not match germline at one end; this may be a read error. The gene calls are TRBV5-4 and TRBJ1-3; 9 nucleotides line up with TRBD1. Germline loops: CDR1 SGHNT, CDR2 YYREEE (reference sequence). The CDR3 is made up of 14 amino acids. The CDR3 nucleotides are TGTGTCAGCAGCCGGGACAGGGCGGGAAACACCATATATTTT. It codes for CVSSRDRAGNTIYF.

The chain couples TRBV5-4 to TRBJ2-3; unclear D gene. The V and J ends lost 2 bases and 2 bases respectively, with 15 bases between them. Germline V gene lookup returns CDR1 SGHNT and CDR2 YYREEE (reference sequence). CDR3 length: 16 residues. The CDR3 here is CASSLSPAPFTDTQYF. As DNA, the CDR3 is TGTGCCAGCAGCTTATCCCCAGCGCCCTTCACAGATACGCAGTATTTT.

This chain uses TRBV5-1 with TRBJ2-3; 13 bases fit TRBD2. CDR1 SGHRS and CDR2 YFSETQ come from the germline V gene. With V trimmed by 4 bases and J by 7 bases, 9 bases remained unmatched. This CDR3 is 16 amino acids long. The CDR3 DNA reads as TGCGCCAGCAGCCCGGGACTAGCGGGATTGGCGCATACGCAGTATTTT. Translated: CASSPGLAGLAHTQYF.

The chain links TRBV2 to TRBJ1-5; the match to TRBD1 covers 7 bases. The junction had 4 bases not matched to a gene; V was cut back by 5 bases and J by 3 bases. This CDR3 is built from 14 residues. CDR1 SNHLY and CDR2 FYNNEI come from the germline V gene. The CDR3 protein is CASSPGQNNQPQHF. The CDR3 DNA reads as TGTGCCAGCAGTCCGGGACAGAACAATCAGCCCCAGCATTTT.

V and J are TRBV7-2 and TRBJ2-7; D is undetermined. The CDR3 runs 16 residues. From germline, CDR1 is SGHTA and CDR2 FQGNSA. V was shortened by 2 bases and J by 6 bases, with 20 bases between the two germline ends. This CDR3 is CASSLLFAVPTREQYF. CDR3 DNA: TGTGCCAGCAGCTTATTATTTGCGGTTCCTACCCGCGAGCAGTACTTC.

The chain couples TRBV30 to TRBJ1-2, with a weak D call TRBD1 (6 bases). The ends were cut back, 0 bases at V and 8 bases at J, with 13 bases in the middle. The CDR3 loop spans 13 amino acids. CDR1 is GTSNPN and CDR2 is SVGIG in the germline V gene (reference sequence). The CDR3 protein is CAWSVTGTGGYTF. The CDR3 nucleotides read TGTGCCTGGAGTGTAACAGGGACCGGAGGCTACACCTTC.

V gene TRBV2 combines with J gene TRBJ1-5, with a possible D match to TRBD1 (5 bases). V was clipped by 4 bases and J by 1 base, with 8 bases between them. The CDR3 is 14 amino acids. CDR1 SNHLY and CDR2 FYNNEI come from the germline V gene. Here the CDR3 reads CASSVQVSNQPQHF. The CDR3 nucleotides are TGTGCCAGCAGTGTACAGGTCAGCAATCAGCCCCAGCATTTT.

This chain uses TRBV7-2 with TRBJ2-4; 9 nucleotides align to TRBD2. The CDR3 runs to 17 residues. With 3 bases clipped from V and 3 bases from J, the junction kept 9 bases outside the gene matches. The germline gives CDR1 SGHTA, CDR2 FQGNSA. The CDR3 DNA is TGTGCCAGCAGCTTTCCCCGGCTAGCGGGACGCAAAAACATTCAGTACTTC. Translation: CASSFPRLAGRKNIQYF.

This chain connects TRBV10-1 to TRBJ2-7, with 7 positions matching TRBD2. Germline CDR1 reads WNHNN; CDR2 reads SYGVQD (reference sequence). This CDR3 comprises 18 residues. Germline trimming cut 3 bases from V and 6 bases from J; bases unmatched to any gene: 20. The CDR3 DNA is TGCGCCAGCAGTGATGGGGGGGGAGGGTCCCCGGTAGGGTGCGAGCAGTACGTC. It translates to CASSDGGGGSPVGCEQYV.

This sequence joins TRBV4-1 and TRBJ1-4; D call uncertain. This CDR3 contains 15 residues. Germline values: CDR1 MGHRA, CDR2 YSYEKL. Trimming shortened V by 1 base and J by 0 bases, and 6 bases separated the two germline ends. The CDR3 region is CASSQGPATNEKLFF. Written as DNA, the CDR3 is TGCGCCAGCAGCCAAGGGCCTGCAACTAATGAAAAACTGTTTTTT.

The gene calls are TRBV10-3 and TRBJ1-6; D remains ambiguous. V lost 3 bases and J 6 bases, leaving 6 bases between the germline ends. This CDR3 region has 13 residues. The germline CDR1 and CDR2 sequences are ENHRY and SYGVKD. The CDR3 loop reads CAISDSSNSPLHF. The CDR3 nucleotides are TGTGCCATCAGTGATAGTAGTAATTCACCCCTCCACTTT.